This T cell receptor beta chain emerged from a study of spatial heterogeneity in lung cancer. Study information: Alpha-chain sequences were detected in numbers that were consistently lower than beta-chain sequences.

This clonotype appeared a few times. Its antigen is still unknown. Study-level results: Ubiquitous, expanded tumor-derived TCRs were more frequently observed in blood at resection than at follow-up.

Germline V gene data show CDR1 as SEHNR and CDR2 as FQNEAQ (reference sequence). The CDR3 consists of 14 residues. V was pared by 7 bases and J by 2 bases, with 14 bases between. TCRdb ran MiXCR on the 5' RACE reads and lists one entry per CDR3 protein. This table holds under 75,000 distinct CDR3 sequences, 7.5% to 10% found once. As for time point: blood at routine non-recurrence follow-up after resection. Sequenced here: PBMCs, sampled at follow-up. The V gene is TRBV7-9, the J gene TRBJ1-1, with D possibly matching TRBD1 (6 bases). The sequence was obtained from a female donor with early-stage non-small cell lung cancer. CDR3 protein: CASNNRASNTEAFF. Here the CDR3 DNA reads TGTGCCAGCAATAACAGGGCGAGTAACACTGAAGCTTTCTTT.